Following are 23 T cell receptor beta chains from one sample sequenced in a study of response to subunit inactivated influenza vaccine. TCRdb re-called the RT-PCR reads with MiXCR, one entry per CDR3 protein. The data contain just under 550,000 distinct CDR3 sequences, under 25% of them singletons. The data were also submitted as part of a second study, on T cells expressing NK-cell markers. This second study says: The cDNA for TCR beta came from 5'RACE template switching with UMIs.

The sequencing here drew on CD4+ T cells sorted from PBMCs, taken 11 to 12 days after vaccination. The receptors were gathered from a man aged 50 to 60 who received an inactivated influenza vaccine.

This chain joins TRBV20-1 and TRBJ1-2; D perhaps matches TRBD1 (6 bases). V was shortened by 8 bases and J by 3 bases, with 16 bases between the two germline ends. The CDR3 length is 13 residues. CDR1 and CDR2 (germline): DFQATT, SNEGSKA (reference sequence). The CDR3 DNA reads as TGCAGTACTATGACAGGAAGGGACTATGGCTACACCTTC. This sequence encodes CSTMTGRDYGYTF.

This sequence joins TRBV3-1 and TRBJ1-6; D is unresolved. V was shortened by 1 base and J by 7 bases, with 8 bases between the two germline ends. CDR1 LGHDT and CDR2 YNNKEL come from the germline V gene (reference sequence). CDR3 length equals 14 residues. The DNA of the CDR3 is TGTGCCAGCAGCCAAGTGGACGGCAATTCACCCCTCCACTTT. Its protein is CASSQVDGNSPLHF. Variable domain in full (rest from reference TRBV3-1 and TRBJ1-6): DTAVSQTPKYLVTQMGNDKSIKCEQNLGHDTMYWYKQDSKKFLKIMFSYNNKELIINETVPNRFSPKSPDKAHLNLHINSLELGDSAVYFCASSQVDGNSPLHFGNGTRLTVT.

This chain joins TRBV5-1 and TRBJ2-7; 9 bases align to TRBD2. Germline V lookup: CDR1 SGHRS, CDR2 YFSETQ. This CDR3 is built from 18 residues. The V segment lost 0 bases and the J segment 2 bases; nucleotides outside the gene matches: 12. Here the CDR3 reads CASSLGLAASDKTYEQYF. The CDR3 DNA follows: TGCGCCAGCAGCTTGGGACTAGCGGCATCGGACAAGACCTACGAGCAGTACTTC.

The V and J genes are TRBV7-9 and TRBJ2-1; D could derive from TRBD1 or TRBD2 (6 bases each). Germline V gene sequence: CDR1 SEHNR, CDR2 FQNEAQ (reference sequence). With 8 bases removed from V and 5 bases from J, the gap between germline ends came to 13 bases. CDR3 size: 13 residues. The CDR3 loop reads CASQGGGNNEQFF. The CDR3 region has the DNA TGTGCCAGCCAAGGGGGAGGTAACAATGAGCAGTTCTTC.

The V and J genes are TRBV2 and TRBJ2-4; TRBD1 matches at 8 bases. The V and J ends lost 6 bases and 0 bases, in that order; junction bases with no gene match: 10. This CDR3 is 17 amino acids long. The germline gives CDR1 SNHLY, CDR2 FYNNEI. CDR3 amino acids: CASSQYRGSVAKNIQYF. Here the CDR3 DNA reads TGTGCCAGCAGCCAGTACAGGGGGAGTGTAGCCAAAAACATTCAGTACTTC.

The chain couples TRBV14 to TRBJ2-5; the match to TRBD2 covers 9 bases. Unmatched junction bases numbered 7, after V lost 0 bases and J lost 2 bases. Per the germline V gene, CDR1 is SGHDN and CDR2 is FVKESK. The CDR3 is made up of 17 amino acids. The CDR3 nucleotides read TGTGCCAGCAGCCAAGAGGCGGGGGGGCCTGCTCAAGAGACCCAGTACTTC. Protein product: CASSQEAGGPAQETQYF.

This clonotype was detected a few times. Germline is not matched at one junction end, which may reflect a read error. This chain connects TRBV5-1 to TRBJ1-2, with TRBD1 as a possible D gene (5 bases). This CDR3 is 13 amino acids long. The germline V gene has CDR1 SGHRS and CDR2 YFSETQ. The CDR3 DNA reads TGCGCCAGCAGCTTGAGGGGTCAAGGGGCAATTATCTTC. Translation gives CASSLRGQGAIIF.

This clonotype occurred a few times. The rearrangement joins TRBV5-1 to TRBJ2-3; TRBD2 agrees at 11 bases. CDR1 and CDR2 (germline): SGHRS, YFSETQ. J was trimmed by 1 base and V by 0 bases; bases with no gene match: 1. This CDR3 comprises 16 residues. CDR3 coding DNA: TGCGCCAGCAGCTTGGAGGGACTAGCGGGCACAGATACGCAGTATTTT. This gives the protein CASSLEGLAGTDTQYF.

This clonotype was observed a few times. This chain joins TRBV20-1 and TRBJ1-5, with 8 bases lining up with TRBD1. Germline-derived CDR1 and CDR2 are DFQATT and SNEGSKA (reference sequence). The length of the CDR3 is 13 residues. The junction had 6 bases not matched to a gene; V was cut back by 4 bases and J by 7 bases. The CDR3 region is CSATTGAAQPQHF. The DNA of the CDR3 is TGCAGTGCTACGACAGGGGCCGCACAGCCCCAGCATTTT.

The rearrangement uses TRBV9 and TRBJ2-5, with D unclear. This CDR3 is 15 amino acids long. V was pared by 0 bases and J by 4 bases, with 13 bases between. From germline, CDR1 is SGDLS and CDR2 YYNGEE. In DNA, the CDR3 is TGTGCCAGCAGCGTAGGTCACCAAACCCCAGAGACCCAGTACTTC. It is translated as CASSVGHQTPETQYF.

This clonotype appeared a few times. The rearrangement uses TRBV4-2 and TRBJ2-7; D not certain. V was shortened by 1 base and J by 4 bases, with 8 bases between the two germline ends. The CDR3 has 13 residues. Per germline, CDR1 LGHNA and CDR2 YNFKEQ. The chain's CDR3 is CASSQGLPYEQYF. DNA of the CDR3: TGTGCCAGCAGCCAAGGACTCCCATACGAGCAGTACTTC.

The gene calls are TRBV2 and TRBJ2-3; 11 bases align to TRBD2. Unmatched junction bases numbered 8, after V lost 0 bases and J lost 6 bases. The CDR3 covers 17 residues. In germline, CDR1 is SNHLY, CDR2 FYNNEI. In DNA form, the CDR3 reads TGTGCCAGCAGTGAAGCGCCCATAGCGGGGGGGCGGGATACGCAGTATTTT. Amino acids: CASSEAPIAGGRDTQYF.

This chain uses TRBV20-1 with TRBJ1-1; tentatively, D is TRBD1 (5 bases). The V and J ends lost 4 bases and 5 bases respectively, with 14 bases between them. The CDR3 covers 13 residues. The germline CDR1 and CDR2 sequences are DFQATT and SNEGSKA (reference sequence). CDR3 protein: CSATGTRGTEAFF. The CDR3, as DNA: TGCAGTGCTACAGGGACTCGGGGTACTGAAGCTTTCTTT.

This clonotype was detected only a few times. This chain links TRBV15 with TRBJ1-6; the D gene is possibly TRBD1 (5 bases). CDR1 is LNHNV and CDR2 is YYDKDF in the germline V gene (reference sequence). The CDR3 runs to 16 residues. The V end was cut by 1 base, the J end by 6 bases, with 13 bases between. CDR3 nucleotide sequence: TGTGCCACCAGCAGAGGTCTCAGCAGGGCTAATTCACCCCTCCACTTT. Residues: CATSRGLSRANSPLHF.

A few counts support this clonotype. The chain links TRBV3-1 to TRBJ1-2; D is undetermined. V was shortened by 0 bases and J by 6 bases, with 8 bases between the two germline ends. This CDR3 contains 13 residues. CDR1 is LGHDT, CDR2 YNNKEL, per germline (reference sequence). CDR3 residues: CASSQDITHGYTF. CDR3 nucleotide sequence: TGTGCCAGCAGCCAAGATATAACTCATGGCTACACCTTC.

The chain links TRBV2 to TRBJ1-1; maybe TRBD1 (5 bases). Trimming shortened V by 3 bases and J by 5 bases, and 7 bases separated the two germline ends. Per germline, CDR1 SNHLY and CDR2 FYNNEI. The CDR3 length is 12 residues. The CDR3 region has the DNA TGTGCCAGCAGTGACGGGGGGACTGAAGCTTTCTTT. It translates to CASSDGGTEAFF.

This clonotype appeared many times. A read error is likely, as this CDR3 ends without the conserved phenylalanine or tryptophan. The DNA is left out, because the CDR3 cannot be placed on it with certainty; the CDR3 is given as TCRdb lists it. V gene TRBV7-6 combines with J gene TRBJ2-1. Germline CDR1 and CDR2: SGHVS and FNYEAQ. The CDR3 length is 8 residues, termini included. CDR3 sequence reads: CASSFRFL.

This chain uses TRBV4-1 with TRBJ2-7, with 9 bases fitting TRBD2. Germline V CDR1 and CDR2: MGHRA, YSYEKL. This CDR3 region has 15 residues. Trimming cost V 4 bases and J 5 bases; bases outside gene matches: 9. The CDR3 is CASSLRREGDHEQYF. The CDR3, as DNA: TGCGCCAGCAGCCTCCGGCGGGAGGGTGACCACGAGCAGTACTTC.

In its sample, this clonotype was seen once. Just one base apart from a much larger clone, this may be a read error. The chain joins TRBV2 to TRBJ1-1; D gene unclear. The CDR3 covers 15 residues. Germline V CDR1 and CDR2: SNHLY, FYNNEI. The CDR3 protein is CASSEARTANSEAFF. The CDR3 DNA follows: TGTGCCAGCAGTGAAGCGCGCACAGCGAACAGTGAAGCTTTCTTT.

This clonotype was seen a handful of times. J is TRBJ2-7 and V is TRBV6-2 or TRBV6-3, with 10 nucleotides matching TRBD2. V was pared by 2 bases and J by 2 bases, with 6 bases of the junction left unmatched. The germline CDR1 and CDR2 sequences are MNHEY and SVGEGT. CDR3 length equals 16 residues. CDR3 sequence (DNA): TGTGCCAGCAGTTACCGCGGGACTAGCGCCGCCTACGAGCAGTACTTC. It is translated as CASSYRGTSAAYEQYF.

The table lists this clonotype with a few counts. This chain links TRBV12-3 or TRBV12-4 with TRBJ1-2; 11 bases line up with TRBD1. The CDR3 loop spans 17 amino acids. The V and J ends lost 2 bases and 12 bases, in that order; junction bases with no gene match: 17. The CDR3 DNA follows: TGTGCCAGCAGTTTAACATACACTGGACAGGGGGCTTTCAAAAACACCTTC. Amino acid sequence: CASSLTYTGQGAFKNTF.

This chain connects TRBV7-2 to TRBJ2-5; D possibly corresponds to TRBD2 (5 bases). The CDR3 length is 14 residues. Trimming cost V 5 bases and J 0 bases, with 10 bases left between them. From germline, CDR1 is SGHTA and CDR2 FQGNSA. The CDR3 DNA is TGTGCCAGCAGCCCCCGGGGATACCAAGAGACCCAGTACTTC. It translates to CASSPRGYQETQYF.

This chain uses TRBV4-1 with TRBJ1-3; D is undetermined. The CDR3 is 14 amino acids. The germline CDR1 and CDR2 sequences are MGHRA and YSYEKL. Trimming shortened V by 0 bases and J by 7 bases, and 10 bases separated the two germline ends. CDR3 nucleotide sequence: TGCGCCAGCAGCCAAGAAGGGTTTTGGAACACCATATATTTT. Translation: CASSQEGFWNTIYF.